This paragraph reports one T cell receptor beta chain. This sample was included in a study of blood T cell repertoires in COVID-19. On the study more broadly: From the United States, Italy and Spain came samples of acute and convalescent COVID-19.

The CDR3 is made up of 15 amino acids. Per germline, CDR1 MNHEY and CDR2 SVGAGI. The V and J ends lost 6 bases and 2 bases, in that order; junction bases with no gene match: 7. The method was immunoSEQ multiplex PCR; TCRdb's version includes in-frame clones alone and lacks a portion of them. The sample has about 100,000 clones; roughly nine tenths are singletons. The sequenced sample consisted of peripheral blood. This TCR was recovered from a man in his forties or fifties with active COVID-19. The chain joins TRBV6-5 to TRBJ2-3; 8 bases align to TRBD2. This CDR3 reads CASRSREAHTDTQYF. CDR3 in DNA: TGTGCCAGCAGGTCGCGGGAGGCGCACACAGATACGCAGTATTTT.